These T cell receptor beta chains were read from a single sample in a study of CD8+ T cells in alopecia areata. Assay used: immunoSEQ multiplex PCR; TCRdb lists only in-frame clones, some missing. The table records hundreds of thousands of clones, approximately 60% of them present only once. The sample was CD4+ T cells sorted from blood, taken at roughly week 52, from a patient treated with tofacitinib. Source of these receptors: a human donor with alopecia areata. The CDR3 runs from the conserved cysteine through the conserved F or W. D genes are given only for firm matches. Clone size is stated in some rows and not others, as once, few, many or a class when expanded.

>once|TRBJ1-6|.|TRBV30|15
CAWMAGSSYNSPLHF
TGTGCCTGGATGGCGGGGAGCTCCTATAATTCACCCCTCCACTTT
>.|TRBJ1-1|.|TRBV6-5|13
CASSYGLITEAFF
TGTGCCAGCAGTTACGGTCTTATTACTGAAGCTTTCTTT
>few|TRBJ1-6|.|TRBV7-8|19
CASSLAAQFHSSYNSPLHF
TGTGCCAGCAGCTTAGCAGCCCAGTTTCACAGCTCCTATAATTCACCCCTCCACTTT
>once|TRBJ1-5|.|TRBV7-9|14
CASSFDSSNQPQHF
TGTGCCAGCAGCTTTGACAGTAGCAATCAGCCCCAGCATTTT
>.|TRBJ1-1|TRBD1|TRBV10-2|15
CASRRGTAPGTEAFF
TGCGCCAGCAGGCGCGGGACAGCGCCCGGAACTGAAGCTTTCTTT
>.|TRBJ2-5|TRBD2|TRBV27|18
CASSPGTSGVEIQETQYF
TGTGCCAGCAGTCCCGGGACTAGCGGGGTGGAGATACAAGAGACCCAGTACTTC
>.|TRBJ2-1|TRBD2|TRBV29-1|12
CSVRRRGNEQFF
TGCAGCGTTCGCAGGCGGGGGAATGAGCAGTTCTTC
>.|TRBJ2-7|.|TRBV5-6|12
CASSLDRYEQYF
TGTGCCAGCAGCTTGGACCGCTACGAGCAGTACTTC
>.|TRBJ1-6|.|TRBV7-2|15
CASSFGGLNNSPLHF
TGTGCCAGCAGCTTTGGCGGACTAAATAATTCACCCCTCCACTTT
>.|TRBJ1-1|.|TRBV29-1|12
CSLAGMNTEAFF
TGCAGTTTGGCGGGGATGAACACTGAAGCTTTCTTT
>.|TRBJ2-2|.|TRBV7-2|13
CASSLALPGELFF
TGTGCCAGCAGCTTAGCGCTTCCCGGGGAGCTGTTTTTT
>.|TRBJ1-2|.|TRBV28|12
CASRTGGKGYTF
TGTGCCAGCAGGACAGGCGGGAAAGGCTACACCTTC
>few|TRBJ2-7|TRBD1|TRBV23-1|14
CASSQWTGPYEQYF
TGCGCCAGCAGTCAATGGACAGGGCCCTACGAGCAGTACTTC
>.|TRBJ1-5|.|TRBV7-8|12
CASSLEVAPQHF
TGTGCCAGCAGCTTAGAGGTCGCGCCCCAGCATTTT
>.|TRBJ2-7|.|TRBV4-2|14
CASSQYGGSYEQYF
TGTGCCAGCAGCCAGTATGGCGGATCCTACGAGCAGTACTTC
>few|TRBJ1-6|TRBD1|TRBV30|13
CAWRWDRDSPLHF
TGTGCCTGGAGGTGGGACAGGGATTCACCCCTCCACTTT
>.|TRBJ1-2|.|TRBV20-1|11
CSAKQTVGYTF
TGCAGTGCTAAGCAGACCGTCGGCTACACCTTC
>.|TRBJ2-1|.|TRBV7-2|11
CAGGSYNEQFF
TGTGCCGGAGGGTCCTACAATGAGCAGTTCTTC
>.|TRBJ2-2|.|TRBV5-4|12
CASSLEAGELFF
TGTGCCAGCAGCTTGGAGGCCGGGGAGCTGTTTTTT
>few|TRBJ2-3|.|TRBV7-2|14
CASTSGGGTDTQYF
TGTGCCAGCACCTCAGGAGGAGGCACAGATACGCAGTATTTT
>.|TRBJ1-6|.|TRBV15|16
CATSRDVPDSGSPLHF
TGTGCCACCAGCAGAGATGTCCCCGATTCTGGTTCACCCCTCCACTTT
>.|TRBJ2-7|TRBD1|TRBV4-2|16
CASSQPTGTGGNEQYF
TGTGCCAGCAGCCAACCGACCGGGACAGGGGGGAACGAGCAGTACTTC
>.|TRBJ2-3|.|TRBV29-1|14
CSAPVAGSTDTQYF
TGCAGCGCCCCCGTTGCGGGGAGCACAGATACGCAGTATTTT
>.|TRBJ1-3|.|TRBV5-1|14
CASRREGSGNTIYF
TGCGCCAGCAGACGCGAGGGATCTGGAAACACCATATATTTT
>.|TRBJ1-2|TRBD1|TRBV30|18
CAWRSPAGTGGGNYGYTF
TGTGCCTGGAGGTCCCCCGCGGGGACAGGGGGCGGAAACTATGGCTACACCTTC
>.|TRBJ1-5|.|TRBV2|15
CASSELAQFNQPQHF
TGTGCCAGCAGTGAACTAGCACAGTTCAATCAGCCCCAGCATTTT
>.|TRBJ1-3|.|TRBV29-1|14
CSVEDYGSGNTIYF
TGCAGCGTTGAAGATTACGGCTCTGGAAACACCATATATTTT
>few|TRBJ2-7|.|TRBV20-1|11
CSARGGHEQYF
TGCAGTGCTAGAGGGGGTCACGAGCAGTACTTC
>few|TRBJ2-1|TRBD2|TRBV6-6|15
CASSLHSGGYNEQFF
TGTGCCAGCAGTCTACATAGCGGGGGGTACAATGAGCAGTTCTTC
>.|TRBJ2-1|.|TRBV29-1|14
CSVDHDFSYNEQFF
TGCAGCGTTGACCACGATTTCTCCTACAATGAGCAGTTCTTC
>.|TRBJ1-1|.|TRBV19|13
CASSIRARTEAFF
TGTGCCAGTAGTATTCGAGCGCGCACTGAAGCTTTCTTT
>.|TRBJ2-5|.|TRBV4-1|13
CASSQVYQETQYF
TGCGCCAGCAGCCAGGTGTACCAAGAGACCCAGTACTTC
>.|TRBJ2-5|.|TRBV29-1|13
CSVDVGTQETQYF
TGCAGCGTTGATGTCGGGACCCAAGAGACCCAGTACTTC
>.|TRBJ2-3|.|TRBV29-1|11
CSMRAWDTQYF
TGCAGCATGAGAGCGTGGGATACGCAGTATTTT
>.|TRBJ2-7|.|TRBV15|15
CATSREAGGTYEQYF
TGTGCCACCAGCAGAGAGGCAGGGGGGACTTACGAGCAGTACTTC
>.|TRBJ2-7|.|TRBV5-1|15
CASSLGGSVTYEQYF
TGCGCCAGCAGCTTAGGGGGATCGGTTACCTACGAGCAGTACTTC
>.|TRBJ2-1|.|TRBV11-2|14
CASSLPGAVNEQFF
TGTGCCAGCAGCTTACCGGGGGCCGTCAATGAGCAGTTCTTC
>.|TRBJ1-4|TRBD1|TRBV7-9|14
CASSRQGRGEKLFF
TGTGCCAGCAGCCGACAGGGGAGAGGAGAAAAACTGTTTTTT
>.|TRBJ2-7|.|TRBV12-5|13
CASGLETVTGQYF
TGTGCTAGTGGTTTGGAGACAGTGACGGGGCAGTACTTC
>.|TRBJ1-2|.|TRBV25-1|16
CASPFKVQPVNYGYTF
TGTGCCAGCCCCTTCAAAGTACAGCCAGTCAACTATGGCTACACCTTC
>.|TRBJ2-2|.|TRBV4-1|16
CASSQDPGAYTGELFF
TGCGCCAGCAGCCAAGACCCGGGGGCCTACACCGGGGAGCTGTTTTTT
>few|TRBJ2-3|.|TRBV30|15
CAWSGGAGISDTQYF
TGTGCCTGGAGTGGCGGCGCGGGGATTTCAGATACGCAGTATTTT
>.|TRBJ2-3|.|TRBV30|13
CAWSRGAADTQYF
TGTGCCTGGAGTAGAGGGGCGGCAGATACGCAGTATTTT
>few|TRBJ2-5|.|TRBV7-6|13
CASSFQAGETQYF
TGTGCCAGCAGCTTTCAAGCCGGGGAGACCCAGTACTTC
>.|TRBJ1-5|.|TRBV19|12
CASNQWDQPQHF
TGTGCCAGTAACCAGTGGGATCAGCCCCAGCATTTT
>.|TRBJ2-3|TRBD2|TRBV30|15
CAWSVQSGGPDTQYF
TGTGCCTGGAGTGTACAAAGCGGGGGGCCTGATACGCAGTATTTT
>.|TRBJ1-6|.|TRBV4-2|12
CASSQRSSPLHF
TGTGCCAGCAGCCAGCGGAGTTCACCCCTCCACTTT
>.|TRBJ2-7|.|TRBV30|11
CAWNRAYEQYF
TGTGCCTGGAACAGGGCCTACGAGCAGTACTTC
>few|TRBJ2-2|TRBD1|TRBV10-3|17
CAISEPGTGMSTGELFF
TGTGCCATCAGCGAGCCCGGGACAGGGATGAGCACCGGGGAGCTGTTTTTT
>.|TRBJ2-3|TRBD1|TRBV29-1|14
CSVEGTGTTDTQYF
TGCAGCGTTGAAGGGACAGGGACAACAGATACGCAGTATTTT
>.|TRBJ2-5|TRBD1|TRBV7-9|13
CASSLSGGETQYF
TGTGCCAGCAGCTTATCAGGGGGAGAGACCCAGTACTTC